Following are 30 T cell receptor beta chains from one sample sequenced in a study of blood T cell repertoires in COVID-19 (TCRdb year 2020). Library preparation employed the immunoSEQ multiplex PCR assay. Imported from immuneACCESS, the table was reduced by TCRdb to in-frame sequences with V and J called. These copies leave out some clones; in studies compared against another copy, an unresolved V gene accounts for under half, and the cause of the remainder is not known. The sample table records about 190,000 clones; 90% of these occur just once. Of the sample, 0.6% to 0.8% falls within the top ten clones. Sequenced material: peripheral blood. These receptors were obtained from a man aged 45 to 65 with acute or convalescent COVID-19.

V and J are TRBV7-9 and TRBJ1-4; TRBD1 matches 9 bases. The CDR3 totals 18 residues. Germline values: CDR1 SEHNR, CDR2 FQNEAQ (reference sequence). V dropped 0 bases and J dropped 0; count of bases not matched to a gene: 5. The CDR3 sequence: CASSLAGQGMATNEKLFF. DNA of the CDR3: TGTGCCAGCAGCTTAGCCGGACAGGGGATGGCAACTAATGAAAAACTGTTTTTT.

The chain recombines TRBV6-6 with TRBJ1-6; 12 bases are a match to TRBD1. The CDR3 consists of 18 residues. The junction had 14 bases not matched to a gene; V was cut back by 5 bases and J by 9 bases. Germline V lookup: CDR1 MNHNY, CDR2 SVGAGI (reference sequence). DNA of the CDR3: TGTGCCAGCAGTCTAAAACCTACGGGACAGGGGGCAGGTTCACCCCTCCACTTT. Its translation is CASSLKPTGQGAGSPLHF.

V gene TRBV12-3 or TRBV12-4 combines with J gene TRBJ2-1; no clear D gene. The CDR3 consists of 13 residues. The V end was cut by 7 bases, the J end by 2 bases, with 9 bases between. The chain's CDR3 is CASTKSPYNEQFF. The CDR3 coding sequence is TGTGCCAGCACAAAATCCCCCTACAATGAGCAGTTCTTC.

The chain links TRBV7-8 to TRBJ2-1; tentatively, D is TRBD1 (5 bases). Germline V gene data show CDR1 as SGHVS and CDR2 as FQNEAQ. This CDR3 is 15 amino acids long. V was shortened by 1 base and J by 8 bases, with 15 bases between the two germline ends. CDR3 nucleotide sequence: TGTGCCAGCAGCTTAGAATTTGGGGCTTGGTATGAGCAGTTCTTC. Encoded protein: CASSLEFGAWYEQFF.

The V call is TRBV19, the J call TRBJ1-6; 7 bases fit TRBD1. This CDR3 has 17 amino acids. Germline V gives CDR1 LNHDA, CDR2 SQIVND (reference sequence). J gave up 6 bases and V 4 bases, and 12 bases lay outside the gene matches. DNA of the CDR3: TGTGCCAGTAGTACCGGGACAGCCGGGGCCAGTAATTCACCCCTCCACTTT. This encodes CASSTGTAGASNSPLHF. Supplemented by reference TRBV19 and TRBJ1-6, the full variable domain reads DGGITQSPKYLFRKEGQNVTLSCEQNLNHDAMYWYRQDPGQGLRLIYYSQIVNDFQKGDIAEGYSVSREKKESFPLTVTSAQKNPTAFYLCASSTGTAGASNSPLHFGNGTRLTVT.

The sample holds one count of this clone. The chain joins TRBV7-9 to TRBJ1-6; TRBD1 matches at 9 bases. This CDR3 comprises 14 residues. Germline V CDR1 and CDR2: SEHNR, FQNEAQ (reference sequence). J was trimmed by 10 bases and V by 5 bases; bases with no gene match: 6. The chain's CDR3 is CASSREQGASPLHF. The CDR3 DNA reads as TGTGCCAGCAGCCGGGAACAGGGGGCCTCACCCCTCCACTTT.

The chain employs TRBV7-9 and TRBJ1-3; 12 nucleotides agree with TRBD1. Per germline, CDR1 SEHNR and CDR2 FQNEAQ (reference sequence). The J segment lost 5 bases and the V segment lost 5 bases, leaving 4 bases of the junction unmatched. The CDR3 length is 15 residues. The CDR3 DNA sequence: TGTGCCAGCAGCCCCGGGACAGGGGGCAGAAACACCATATATTTT. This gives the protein CASSPGTGGRNTIYF.

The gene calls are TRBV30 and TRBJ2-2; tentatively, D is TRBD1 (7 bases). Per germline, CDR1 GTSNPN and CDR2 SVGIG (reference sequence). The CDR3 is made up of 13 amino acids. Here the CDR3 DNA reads TGTGCTTGTCGAACCAGGGGGGAGGGGGAGCTGTTTTTT. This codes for CACRTRGEGELFF. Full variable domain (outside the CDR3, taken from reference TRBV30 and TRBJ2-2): SQTIHQWPATLVQPVGSPLSLECTVEGTSNPNLYWYRQAAGRGLQLLFYSVGIGQISSEVPQNLSASRPQDRQFILSSKKLLLSDSGFYLCACRTRGEGELFFGEGSRLTVL.

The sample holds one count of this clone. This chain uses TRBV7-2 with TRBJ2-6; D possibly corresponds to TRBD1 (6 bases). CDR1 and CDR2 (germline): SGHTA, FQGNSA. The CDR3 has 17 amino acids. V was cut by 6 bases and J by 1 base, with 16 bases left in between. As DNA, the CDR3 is TGTGCCAGCAGAAGAACAGGGTTAAGGTCTGGGGCCAACGTCCTGACTTTC. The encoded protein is CASRRTGLRSGANVLTF.

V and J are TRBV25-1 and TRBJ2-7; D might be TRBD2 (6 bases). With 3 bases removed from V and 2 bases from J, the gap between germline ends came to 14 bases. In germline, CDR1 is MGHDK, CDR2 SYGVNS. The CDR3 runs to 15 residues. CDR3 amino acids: CASSDPGREAYEQYF. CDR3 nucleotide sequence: TGTGCCAGCAGTGATCCAGGCAGGGAGGCCTACGAGCAGTACTTC.

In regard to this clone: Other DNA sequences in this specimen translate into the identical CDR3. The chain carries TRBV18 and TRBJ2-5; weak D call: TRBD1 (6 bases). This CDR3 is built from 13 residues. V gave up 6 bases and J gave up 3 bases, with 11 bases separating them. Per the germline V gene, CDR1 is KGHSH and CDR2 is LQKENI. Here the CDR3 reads CASSPGQKETQYF. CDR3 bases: TGTGCCAGCTCGCCCGGACAGAAAGAGACCCAGTACTTC.

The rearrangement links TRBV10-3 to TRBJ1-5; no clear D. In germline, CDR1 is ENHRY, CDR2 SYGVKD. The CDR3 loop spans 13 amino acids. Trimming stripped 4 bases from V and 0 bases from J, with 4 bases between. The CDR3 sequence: CAISAYSNQPQHF. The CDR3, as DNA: TGTGCCATCAGTGCCTATAGCAATCAGCCCCAGCATTTT.

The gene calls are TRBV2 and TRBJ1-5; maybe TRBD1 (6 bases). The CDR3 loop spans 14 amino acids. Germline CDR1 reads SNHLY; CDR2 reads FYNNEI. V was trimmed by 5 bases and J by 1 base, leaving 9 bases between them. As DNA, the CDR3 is TGTGCCAGCAGTCGGGACAAAAGCAATCAGCCCCAGCATTTT. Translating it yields CASSRDKSNQPQHF.

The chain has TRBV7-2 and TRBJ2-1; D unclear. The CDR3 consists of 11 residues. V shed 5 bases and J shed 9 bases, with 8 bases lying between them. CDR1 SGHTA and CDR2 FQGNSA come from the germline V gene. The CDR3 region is CASSIGGEQFF. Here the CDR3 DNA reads TGTGCCAGCAGCATCGGTGGTGAGCAGTTCTTC. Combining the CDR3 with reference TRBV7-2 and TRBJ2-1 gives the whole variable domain GAGVSQSPSNKVTEKGKDVELRCDPISGHTALYWYRQSLGQGLEFLIYFQGNSAPDKSGLPSDRFSAERTGGSVSTLTIQRTQQEDSAVYLCASSIGGEQFFGPGTRLTVL.

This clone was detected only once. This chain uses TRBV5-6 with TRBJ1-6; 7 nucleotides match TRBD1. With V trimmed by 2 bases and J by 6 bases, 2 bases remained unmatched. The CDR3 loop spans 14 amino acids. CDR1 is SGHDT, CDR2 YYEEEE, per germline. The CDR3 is CASSFGQANSPLHF. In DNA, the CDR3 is TGTGCCAGCAGCTTCGGACAGGCTAATTCACCCCTCCACTTT.

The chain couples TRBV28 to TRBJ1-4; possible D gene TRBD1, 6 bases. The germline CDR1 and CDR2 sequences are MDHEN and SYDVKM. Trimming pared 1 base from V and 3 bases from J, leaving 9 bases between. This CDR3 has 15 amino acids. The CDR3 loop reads CASSLSAGANEKLFF. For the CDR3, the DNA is TGTGCCAGCAGTTTATCGGCAGGGGCTAATGAAAAACTGTTTTTT.

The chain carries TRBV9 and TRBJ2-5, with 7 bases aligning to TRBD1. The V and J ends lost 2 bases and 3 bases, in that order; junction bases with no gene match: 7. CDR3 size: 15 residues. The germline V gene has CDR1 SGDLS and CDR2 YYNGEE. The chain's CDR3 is CASSVTGTVEETQYF. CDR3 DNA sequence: TGTGCCAGCAGCGTCACCGGGACAGTGGAAGAGACCCAGTACTTC.

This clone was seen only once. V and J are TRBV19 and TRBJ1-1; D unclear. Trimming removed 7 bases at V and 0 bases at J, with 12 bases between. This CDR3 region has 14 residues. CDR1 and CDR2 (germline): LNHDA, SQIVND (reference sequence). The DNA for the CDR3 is TGTGCCAGTAAAGAAAGCAGGCTGAACACTGAAGCTTTCTTT. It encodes CASKESRLNTEAFF. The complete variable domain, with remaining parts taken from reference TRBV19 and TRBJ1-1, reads DGGITQSPKYLFRKEGQNVTLSCEQNLNHDAMYWYRQDPGQGLRLIYYSQIVNDFQKGDIAEGYSVSREKKESFPLTVTSAQKNPTAFYLCASKESRLNTEAFFGQGTRLTVV.

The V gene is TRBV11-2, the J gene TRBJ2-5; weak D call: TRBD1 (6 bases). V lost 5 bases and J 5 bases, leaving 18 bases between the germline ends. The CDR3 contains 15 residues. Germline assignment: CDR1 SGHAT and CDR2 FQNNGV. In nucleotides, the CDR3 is TGTGCCAGCAGCCCAGGGACATACCCTCGGGAGACCCAGTACTTC. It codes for CASSPGTYPRETQYF.

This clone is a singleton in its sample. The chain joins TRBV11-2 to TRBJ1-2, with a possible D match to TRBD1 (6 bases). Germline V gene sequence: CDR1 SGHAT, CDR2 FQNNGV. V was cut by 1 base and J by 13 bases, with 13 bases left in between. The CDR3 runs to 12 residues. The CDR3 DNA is TGTGCCAGCAGCTTAGGGCCTGGACAGCCCACCTTC. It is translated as CASSLGPGQPTF.

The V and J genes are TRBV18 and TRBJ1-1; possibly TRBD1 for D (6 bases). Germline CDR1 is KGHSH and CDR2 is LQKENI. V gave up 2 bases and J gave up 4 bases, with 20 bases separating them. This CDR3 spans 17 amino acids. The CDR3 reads CASSPFSQGTKGTEAFF. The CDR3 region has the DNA TGTGCCAGCTCACCATTCTCACAGGGAACTAAAGGCACTGAAGCTTTCTTT.

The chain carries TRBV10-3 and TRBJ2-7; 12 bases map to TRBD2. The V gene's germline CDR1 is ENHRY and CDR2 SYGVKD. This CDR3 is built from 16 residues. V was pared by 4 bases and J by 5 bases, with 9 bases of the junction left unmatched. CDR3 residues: CAISASPLAGGHEQYF. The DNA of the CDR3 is TGTGCCATCAGTGCTAGTCCGCTAGCGGGAGGGCACGAGCAGTACTTC.

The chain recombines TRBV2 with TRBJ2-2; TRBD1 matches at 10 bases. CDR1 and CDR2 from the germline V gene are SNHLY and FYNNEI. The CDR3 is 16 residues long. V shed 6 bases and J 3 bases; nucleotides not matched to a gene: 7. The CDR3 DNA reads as TGTGCCAGCAGCGCCAGGGACAGGGGAGACACCGGGGAGCTGTTTTTT. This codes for CASSARDRGDTGELFF.

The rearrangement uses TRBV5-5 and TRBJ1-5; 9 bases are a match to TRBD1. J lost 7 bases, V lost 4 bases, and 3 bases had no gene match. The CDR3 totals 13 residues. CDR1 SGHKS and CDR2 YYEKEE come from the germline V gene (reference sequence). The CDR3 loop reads CASSRQGDQPQHF. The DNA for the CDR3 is TGTGCCAGCAGCCGACAGGGGGACCAGCCCCAGCATTTT.

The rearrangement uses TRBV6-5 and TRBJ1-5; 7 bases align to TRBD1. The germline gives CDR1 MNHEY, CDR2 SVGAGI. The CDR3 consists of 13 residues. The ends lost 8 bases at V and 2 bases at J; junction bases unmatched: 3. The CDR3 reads CASQDRGNQPQHF. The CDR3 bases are TGTGCCAGCCAAGACAGGGGCAATCAGCCCCAGCATTTT.

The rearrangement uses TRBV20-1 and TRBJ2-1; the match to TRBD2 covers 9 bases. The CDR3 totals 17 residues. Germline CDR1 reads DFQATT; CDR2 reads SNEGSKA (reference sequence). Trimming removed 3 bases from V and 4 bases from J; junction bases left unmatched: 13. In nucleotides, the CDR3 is TGCAGTGCTAGTGCCCTGATAGCGGGGGCCTATTACAATGAGCAGTTCTTC. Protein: CSASALIAGAYYNEQFF.

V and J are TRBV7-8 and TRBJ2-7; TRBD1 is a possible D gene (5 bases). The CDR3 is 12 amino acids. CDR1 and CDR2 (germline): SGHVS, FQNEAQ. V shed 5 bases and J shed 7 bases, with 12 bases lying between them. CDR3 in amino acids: CASSVLQGEQYV. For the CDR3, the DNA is TGTGCCAGCAGCGTCCTCCAGGGAGAGCAGTACGTC.

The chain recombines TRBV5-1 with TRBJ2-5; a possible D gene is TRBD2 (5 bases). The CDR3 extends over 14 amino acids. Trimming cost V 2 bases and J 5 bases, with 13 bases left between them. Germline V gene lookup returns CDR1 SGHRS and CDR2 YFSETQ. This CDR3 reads CASSFAGPRETQYF. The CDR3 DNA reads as TGCGCCAGCAGCTTTGCGGGTCCCCGGGAGACCCAGTACTTC.

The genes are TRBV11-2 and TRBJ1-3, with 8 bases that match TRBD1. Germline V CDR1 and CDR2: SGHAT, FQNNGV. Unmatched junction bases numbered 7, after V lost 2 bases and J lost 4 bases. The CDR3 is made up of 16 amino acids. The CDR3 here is CASSLTSGGAGNTIYF. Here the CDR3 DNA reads TGTGCCAGCAGCTTAACCTCAGGGGGCGCCGGAAACACCATATATTTT.

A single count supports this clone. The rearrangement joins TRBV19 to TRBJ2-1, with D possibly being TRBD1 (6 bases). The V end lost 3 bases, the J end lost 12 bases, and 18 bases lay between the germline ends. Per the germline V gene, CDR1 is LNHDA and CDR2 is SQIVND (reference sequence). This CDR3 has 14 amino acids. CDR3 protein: CASSMPGQGSAQFF. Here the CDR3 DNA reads TGTGCCAGTAGTATGCCGGGACAAGGGAGTGCGCAGTTCTTC.